The 30 T cell receptor beta chains presented below share a single source sample, sequenced in a study of cytomegalovirus exposure and HLA in healthy donors. Some clones are missing from TCRdb's copy, which holds only in-frame ones; the method was immunoSEQ multiplex PCR. Of under 150,000 clones listed, roughly 88% are singletons. Sequencing used PBMCs. These TCRs come from a woman in her late teens or twenties in good health and CMV-seropositive.

This clone was counted once. This sequence joins TRBV6-1 and TRBJ2-1; D gene ambiguous. V was pared by 7 bases and J by 6 bases, with 19 bases between. This CDR3 region has 15 residues. Per germline, CDR1 MNHNS and CDR2 SASEGT. The CDR3 loop reads CASTSEPRRPNEQFF. Written as DNA, the CDR3 is TGTGCCAGCACCTCTGAGCCCCGGCGGCCCAATGAGCAGTTCTTC.

CDR3: CASSIQRPPRNEQFF. CDR3 DNA sequence: TGTGCCAGTAGTATCCAGCGGCCGCCCCGCAATGAGCAGTTCTTC. The chain combines TRBV19 with TRBJ2-1; maybe TRBD2 (5 bases). The CDR3 has 15 amino acids. Trimming took off 3 bases at V and 6 bases at J, with 15 bases between the two ends. Germline-derived CDR1 and CDR2 are LNHDA and SQIVND (reference sequence).

The chain is built from TRBV19 and TRBJ1-5; no firm D call. The CDR3 covers 13 residues. Between the trimmed V and J ends, which lost 7 bases and 0 bases, there was a span of 7 bases. Per the germline V gene, CDR1 is LNHDA and CDR2 is SQIVND (reference sequence). This CDR3 is CASNMYSNQPQHF. As DNA, the CDR3 is TGTGCCAGTAACATGTATAGCAATCAGCCCCAGCATTTT.

The chain joins TRBV5-1 to TRBJ1-2, with TRBD1 as a possible D gene (6 bases). The CDR3 is 15 amino acids. Trimming shortened V by 4 bases and J by 5 bases, and 18 bases separated the two germline ends. CDR1 is SGHRS and CDR2 is YFSETQ in the germline V gene. Here the CDR3 reads CASSADPKGGYGYTF. CDR3 coding DNA: TGCGCCAGCAGCGCCGACCCCAAGGGGGGGTATGGCTACACCTTC.

This rearrangement joins TRBV18 to TRBJ1-1; D not certain. V was clipped by 2 bases and J by 1 base, with 11 bases between them. This CDR3 contains 15 residues. Germline V CDR1 and CDR2: KGHSH, LQKENI. The CDR3 DNA follows: TGTGCCAGCTCACCAGTATCGAAGAGGAACACTGAAGCTTTCTTT. It is translated as CASSPVSKRNTEAFF. Using reference TRBV18 and TRBJ1-1 for the parts outside the CDR3, the full variable domain is NAGVMQNPRHLVRRRGQEARLRCSPMKGHSHVYWYRQLPEEGLKFMVYLQKENIIDESGMPKERFSAEFPKEGPSILRIQQVVRGDSAAYFCASSPVSKRNTEAFFGQGTRLTVV.

The V call is TRBV10-3, the J call TRBJ2-2, with D perhaps TRBD1 (5 bases). Germline CDR1 and CDR2: ENHRY and SYGVKD. V lost 3 bases, J lost 6 bases, and 8 bases lay in between. This CDR3 contains 13 residues. This CDR3 reads CAISDQGSGELFF. In DNA form, the CDR3 reads TGTGCCATCAGTGACCAGGGATCCGGGGAGCTGTTTTTT.

V usage is TRBV4-2 and J usage is TRBJ2-1; 11 bases match TRBD2. V lost 1 base and J lost 2; bases outside the gene matches: 7. CDR1 is LGHNA and CDR2 is YNFKEQ in the germline V gene. CDR3 length equals 18 residues. CDR3 residues: CASSQASGGLRTYNEQFF. CDR3 in DNA: TGTGCCAGCAGCCAAGCTAGCGGGGGGTTACGAACCTACAATGAGCAGTTCTTC.

The V gene is TRBV15, the J gene TRBJ1-1, with 7 nucleotides matching TRBD1. The CDR3 spans 16 residues. CDR1 and CDR2 from the germline V gene are LNHNV and YYDKDF (reference sequence). V lost 2 bases to trimming and J lost 3 bases; unmatched junction nucleotides: 9. CDR3 residues: CATSRSPQGWDTEAFF. In DNA form, the CDR3 reads TGTGCCACCAGCAGAAGCCCACAGGGGTGGGACACTGAAGCTTTCTTT. The full variable domain, its missing parts supplied by reference TRBV15 and TRBJ1-1, is DAMVIQNPRYQVTQFGKPVTLSCSQTLNHNVMYWYQQKSSQAPKLLFHYYDKDFNNEADTPDNFQSRRPNTSFCFLDIRSPGLGDTAMYLCATSRSPQGWDTEAFFGQGTRLTVV.

This chain links TRBV5-1 with TRBJ1-6, with 9 bases aligning to TRBD1. CDR1 and CDR2 (germline): SGHRS, YFSETQ. CDR3 length equals 16 residues. The V segment lost 3 bases and the J segment 6 bases; nucleotides outside the gene matches: 7. This CDR3 reads CASSYGTGLSNSPLHF. The CDR3 bases are TGCGCCAGCAGCTATGGGACAGGGCTAAGTAATTCACCCCTCCACTTT.

The V call is TRBV5-1, the J call TRBJ1-3; 7 bases fit TRBD1. In germline, CDR1 is SGHRS, CDR2 YFSETQ. The CDR3 has 15 amino acids. Trimming removed 1 base from V and 1 base from J; junction bases left unmatched: 2. The CDR3 sequence: CASSLQGESGNTIYF. The CDR3 DNA reads as TGCGCCAGCAGCTTGCAGGGGGAATCTGGAAACACCATATATTTT. Based on the CDR3 plus reference TRBV5-1 and TRBJ1-3, the full variable domain is KAGVTQTPRYLIKTRGQQVTLSCSPISGHRSVSWYQQTPGQGLQFLFEYFSETQRNKGNFPGRFSGRQFSNSRSEMNVSTLELGDSALYLCASSLQGESGNTIYFGEGSWLTVV.

V gene TRBV5-5 combines with J gene TRBJ2-7, with D possibly TRBD2 on 5 matching bases. V dropped 4 bases and J dropped 0 bases, with 14 bases sitting between them. The CDR3 has 15 amino acids. In germline, CDR1 is SGHKS, CDR2 YYEKEE (reference sequence). The CDR3 is CASSVGTGNSYEQYF. The CDR3 region has the DNA TGTGCCAGCAGCGTTGGTACGGGGAACTCCTACGAGCAGTACTTC. Variable domain in full (rest from reference TRBV5-5 and TRBJ2-7): DAGVTQSPTHLIKTRGQQVTLRCSPISGHKSVSWYQQVLGQGPQFIFQYYEKEERGRGNFPDRFSARQFPNYSSELNVNALLLGDSALYLCASSVGTGNSYEQYFGPGTRLTVT.

V usage is TRBV7-9 and J usage is TRBJ2-1, with 7 positions matching TRBD2. The CDR3 covers 15 residues. V shed 1 base, J shed 6 bases, and the junction held 6 bases outside the gene matches. CDR1 is SEHNR, CDR2 FQNEAQ, per germline (reference sequence). DNA for the CDR3: TGTGCCAGCAGCTTAGGGGGCGGGAGCCTCAATGAGCAGTTCTTC. Amino acids: CASSLGGGSLNEQFF.

This clone was seen only once. This chain joins TRBV15 and TRBJ2-7, with TRBD1 identical over 8 bases. After removal of 5 bases from V and 0 bases from J, the junction contained 6 bases not matched to a gene. Germline-derived CDR1 and CDR2 are LNHNV and YYDKDF (reference sequence). The CDR3 has 15 amino acids. CDR3 bases: TGTGCCACCAGCGAACAGGGGGGCAGCTCCTACGAGCAGTACTTC. This translates into CATSEQGGSSYEQYF.

V and J are TRBV6-1 and TRBJ1-1; D uncertain. The CDR3 extends over 13 amino acids. Trimming removed 6 bases at V and 1 base at J, with 9 bases between. Germline CDR1 and CDR2: MNHNS and SASEGT. The CDR3 DNA reads as TGTGCCAGCAGACTCATTAGGAACACTGAAGCTTTCTTT. Translating gives CASRLIRNTEAFF.

The chain uses TRBV10-2 and TRBJ2-7; 8 bases align to TRBD1. CDR3 size: 13 residues. The junction had 9 bases not matched to a gene; V was cut back by 10 bases and J by 4 bases. Germline CDR1 is WSHSY and CDR2 is SAAADI. The CDR3 is CATGRGLWYEQYF. The DNA for the CDR3 is TGCGCCACCGGCAGGGGGCTCTGGTACGAGCAGTACTTC.

This chain uses TRBV2 with TRBJ1-3; D is uncertain. The length of the CDR3 is 13 residues. Germline loops: CDR1 SNHLY, CDR2 FYNNEI. CDR3 residues: CVGLGSSGNTIYF. CDR3 sequence (DNA): TGTGTAGGACTGGGGAGCTCTGGAAACACCATATATTTT.

The table lists this clone with a few counts. The CDR3 DNA is TGCGCCAGCAGCTTGGCTACCCGGGACAGGATCTCTGGGGCCAACGTCCTGACTTTC. This gives the protein CASSLATRDRISGANVLTF. The chain combines TRBV5-1 with TRBJ2-6, with TRBD1 matching 8 bases. The germline CDR1 and CDR2 sequences are SGHRS and YFSETQ. V lost 0 bases to trimming and J lost 0 bases; unmatched junction nucleotides: 8. This CDR3 has 19 residues.

CDR3 protein: CASSVGREGNSPLHF. DNA of the CDR3: TGTGCCAGCAGCGTAGGCAGGGAAGGGAATTCACCCCTCCACTTT. The gene calls are TRBV9 and TRBJ1-6, with a weak D call TRBD1 (5 bases). V was cut by 0 bases and J by 7 bases, with 11 bases left in between. This CDR3 contains 15 residues. Germline loops: CDR1 SGDLS, CDR2 YYNGEE.

The chain has TRBV4-3 and TRBJ2-1; D might be TRBD1 (5 bases). This CDR3 has 16 residues. Germline CDR1 reads LGHNA; CDR2 reads YSLEER. With 0 bases removed from V and 9 bases from J, the gap between germline ends came to 18 bases. CDR3 in amino acids: CASSQDVPRDRGEQFF. The CDR3 DNA reads TGCGCCAGCAGCCAAGATGTTCCCAGGGATAGGGGTGAGCAGTTCTTC.

The chain couples TRBV27 to TRBJ1-1; 7 bases are shared with TRBD1. Trimming at V came to 0 bases and at J to 0 bases, leaving 1 base not matched to a gene. In germline, CDR1 is MNHEY, CDR2 SMNVEV (reference sequence). The length of the CDR3 is 15 residues. DNA of the CDR3: TGTGCCAGCAGTTTATCGGGACAGCTGAACACTGAAGCTTTCTTT. This translates into CASSLSGQLNTEAFF.

The J gene is TRBJ1-5, the V gene TRBV19; TRBD1 might be the D (5 bases). Germline V gene data show CDR1 as LNHDA and CDR2 as SQIVND (reference sequence). The CDR3 extends over 15 amino acids. Trimming pared 4 bases from V and 0 bases from J, leaving 10 bases between. The CDR3 is CASSTWGYSNQPQHF. The CDR3 nucleotides read TGTGCCAGTAGTACGTGGGGCTATAGCAATCAGCCCCAGCATTTT.

This rearrangement joins TRBV27 to TRBJ1-5, with D possibly TRBD1 on 6 matching bases. V lost 4 bases to trimming and J lost 3 bases, with 13 bases between them. The CDR3 has 15 amino acids. Per the germline V gene, CDR1 is MNHEY and CDR2 is SMNVEV (reference sequence). The CDR3 region has the DNA TGTGCCAGCAGTTCCGGACAGCTTAACAATCAGCCCCAGCATTTT. As protein: CASSSGQLNNQPQHF.

The chain employs TRBV6-4 and TRBJ1-2, with D hard to call. This CDR3 is 17 amino acids long. V was trimmed by 2 bases and J by 12 bases, leaving 28 bases between them. Germline-derived CDR1 and CDR2 are MRHNA and SNTAGT. CDR3 loop: CASSDRSESFWISSHTF. The DNA of the CDR3 is TGTGCCAGCAGTGACCGGTCGGAGAGTTTCTGGATCTCTTCCCACACCTTC.

This clone has a handful of counts. The rearrangement links TRBV27 to TRBJ2-1, with 9 bases identical to TRBD2. Germline CDR1 and CDR2: MNHEY and SMNVEV (reference sequence). This CDR3 comprises 14 residues. J lost 2 bases, V lost 4 bases, and 0 bases had no gene match. DNA of the CDR3: TGTGCCAGCAGTTCTAGCGGGACCTACAATGAGCAGTTCTTC. It translates to CASSSSGTYNEQFF.

V gene TRBV10-3 combines with J gene TRBJ2-1; 7 bases are shared with TRBD2. V lost 3 bases and J lost 4; bases outside the gene matches: 9. The V gene's germline CDR1 is ENHRY and CDR2 SYGVKD. This CDR3 comprises 16 residues. The CDR3 loop reads CAISEAGTRVYNEQFF. The CDR3, as DNA: TGTGCCATCAGTGAAGCGGGGACCCGAGTTTACAATGAGCAGTTCTTC.

This clone was detected only once. The CDR3 DNA is TGTGCCTGGAACAGGGATAATGAAAAACTGTTTTTT. Protein: CAWNRDNEKLFF. The chain combines TRBV30 with TRBJ1-4; weak D call: TRBD1 (6 bases). The CDR3 consists of 12 residues. The V and J ends lost 4 bases and 4 bases respectively, with 7 bases between them. Per germline, CDR1 GTSNPN and CDR2 SVGIG (reference sequence).

The J gene is TRBJ1-2, the V gene TRBV5-6; TRBD1 might be the D (5 bases). The CDR3 loop spans 12 amino acids. Between the trimmed V and J ends, which lost 2 bases and 4 bases, there was a span of 6 bases. CDR1 SGHDT and CDR2 YYEEEE come from the germline V gene. The CDR3 protein is CASSLQVYGYTF. The CDR3 DNA reads TGTGCCAGCAGCTTACAGGTCTATGGCTACACCTTC. Complete variable domain (other parts from reference TRBV5-6 and TRBJ1-2): DAGVTQSPTHLIKTRGQQVTLRCSPKSGHDTVSWYQQALGQGPQFIFQYYEEEERQRGNFPDRFSGHQFPNYSSELNVNALLLGDSALYLCASSLQVYGYTFGSGTRLTVV.

The gene calls are TRBV11-3 and TRBJ2-1; 11 bases align to TRBD2. Looked up from germline, CDR1 is SGHNT and CDR2 is YENEEA. Unmatched junction bases numbered 5, after V lost 1 base and J lost 6 bases. This CDR3 contains 16 residues. The CDR3 reads CASSLAGTSGFNEQFF. DNA of the CDR3: TGTGCCAGCAGCTTAGCCGGGACTAGCGGATTCAATGAGCAGTTCTTC. The full variable domain, with the rest looked up from reference TRBV11-3 and TRBJ2-1, is EAGVVQSPRYKIIEKKQPVAFWCNPISGHNTLYWYLQNLGQGPELLIRYENEEAVDDSQLPKDRFSAERLKGVDSTLKIQPAELGDSAVYLCASSLAGTSGFNEQFFGPGTRLTVL.

CDR3 coding DNA: TGCAGCGTTGTATACAGGGACGGCTACACCTTC. The encoded protein is CSVVYRDGYTF. The chain carries TRBV29-1 and TRBJ1-2, with a tentative D call TRBD1 (6 bases). V shed 4 bases and J shed 8 bases, with 11 bases lying between them. Germline loops: CDR1 SQVTM, CDR2 ANQGSEA. The CDR3 covers 11 residues.

This chain joins TRBV18 and TRBJ1-1, with 7 bases identical to TRBD1. Trimming cost V 3 bases and J 0 bases; bases outside gene matches: 4. Germline V gene sequence: CDR1 KGHSH, CDR2 LQKENI. The CDR3 covers 15 residues. In DNA, the CDR3 is TGTGCCAGCTCACCCCCCGGGACAGTGAACACTGAAGCTTTCTTT. This sequence encodes CASSPPGTVNTEAFF.